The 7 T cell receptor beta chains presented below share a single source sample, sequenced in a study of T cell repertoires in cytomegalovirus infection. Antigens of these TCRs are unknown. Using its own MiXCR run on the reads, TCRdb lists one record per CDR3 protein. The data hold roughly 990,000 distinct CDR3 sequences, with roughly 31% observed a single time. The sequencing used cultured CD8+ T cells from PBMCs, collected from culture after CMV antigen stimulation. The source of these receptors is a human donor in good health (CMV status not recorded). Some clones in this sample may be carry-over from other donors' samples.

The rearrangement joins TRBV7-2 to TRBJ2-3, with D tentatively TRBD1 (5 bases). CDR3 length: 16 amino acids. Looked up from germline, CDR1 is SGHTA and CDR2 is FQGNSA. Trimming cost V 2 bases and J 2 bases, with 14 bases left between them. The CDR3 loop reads CASSLLDSQDTDTQYF. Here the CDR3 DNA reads TGTGCCAGCAGCTTACTCGACAGCCAAGACACAGATACGCAGTATTTT.

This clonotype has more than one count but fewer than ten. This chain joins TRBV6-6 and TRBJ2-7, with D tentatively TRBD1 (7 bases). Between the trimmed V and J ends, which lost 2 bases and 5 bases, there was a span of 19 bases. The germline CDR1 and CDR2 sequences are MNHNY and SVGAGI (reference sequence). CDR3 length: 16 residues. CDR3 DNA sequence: TGTGCCAGCAGTTACCTTGCAGGGGGGACCGGAAACGAGCAGTACGTC. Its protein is CASSYLAGGTGNEQYV.

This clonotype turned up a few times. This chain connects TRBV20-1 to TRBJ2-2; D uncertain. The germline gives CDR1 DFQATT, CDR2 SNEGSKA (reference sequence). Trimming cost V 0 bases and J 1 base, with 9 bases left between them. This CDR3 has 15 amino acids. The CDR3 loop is CSARDPRQNTGELFF. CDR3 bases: TGCAGTGCTAGAGACCCCAGACAGAACACCGGGGAGCTGTTTTTT.

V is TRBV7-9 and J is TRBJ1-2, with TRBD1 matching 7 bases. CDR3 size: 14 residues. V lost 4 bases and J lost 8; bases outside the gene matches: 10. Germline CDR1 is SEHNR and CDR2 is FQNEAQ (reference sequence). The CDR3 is CASSSQGGGRGYTF. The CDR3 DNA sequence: TGTGCCAGCAGCTCCCAGGGAGGGGGCAGGGGCTACACCTTC.

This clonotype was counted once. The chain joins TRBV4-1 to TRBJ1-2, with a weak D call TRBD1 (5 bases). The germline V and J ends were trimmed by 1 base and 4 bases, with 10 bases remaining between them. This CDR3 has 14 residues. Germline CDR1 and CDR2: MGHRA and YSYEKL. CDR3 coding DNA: TGCGCCAGCAGCCAAGGAAGGGGTACCTATGGCTACACCTTC. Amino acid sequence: CASSQGRGTYGYTF.

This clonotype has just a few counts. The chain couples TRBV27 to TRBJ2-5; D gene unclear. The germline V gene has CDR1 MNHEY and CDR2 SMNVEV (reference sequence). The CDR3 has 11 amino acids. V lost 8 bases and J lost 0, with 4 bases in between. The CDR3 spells CASADQETQYF. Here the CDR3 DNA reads TGTGCCAGCGCCGACCAAGAGACCCAGTACTTC.

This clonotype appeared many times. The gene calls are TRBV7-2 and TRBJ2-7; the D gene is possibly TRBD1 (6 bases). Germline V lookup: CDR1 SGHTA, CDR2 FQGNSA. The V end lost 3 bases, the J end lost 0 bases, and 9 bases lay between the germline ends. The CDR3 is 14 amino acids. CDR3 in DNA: TGTGCCAGCAGCTTTAGGGGGAGCTCCTACGAGCAGTACTTC. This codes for CASSFRGSSYEQYF.